These 20 T cell receptor beta chains were all obtained from the same sample, sequenced in a study of blood T cell repertoires in COVID-19. Profiling relied on immunoSEQ multiplex PCR, and the TCRdb table lists in-frame clones only, not all of them. The table shows 50,000 to 80,000 clones, with roughly 89% occurring only once. Source material: peripheral blood. The receptors shown here come from a man between 60 and 75 years old with acute or convalescent COVID-19.

The chain couples TRBV4-2 to TRBJ2-3, with TRBD2 matching over 15 bases. CDR3 length equals 20 residues. Germline lookup yields CDR1 LGHNA and CDR2 YNFKEQ. With V trimmed by 0 bases and J by 2 bases, 9 bases remained unmatched. The CDR3 reads CASSQDQRTSGGAFTDTQYF. The CDR3 region has the DNA TGTGCCAGCAGCCAAGATCAGAGGACTAGCGGGGGGGCTTTCACAGATACGCAGTATTTT.

This clone has a single count. The V call is TRBV6-1, the J call TRBJ2-7; TRBD2 agrees at 10 bases. This CDR3 is 14 amino acids long. Unmatched junction bases numbered 7, after V lost 6 bases and J lost 5 bases. The germline V gene has CDR1 MNHNS and CDR2 SASEGT. The CDR3 DNA reads TGTGCCAGCAGGTGGGGACTAGCGAGAGACGAGCAGTACTTC. Translation gives CASRWGLARDEQYF.

The chain couples TRBV19 to TRBJ1-5; TRBD1 matches 8 bases. CDR3 length equals 16 residues. V lost 5 bases, J lost 5 bases, and 11 bases stayed unmatched. CDR1 is LNHDA and CDR2 is SQIVND in the germline V gene (reference sequence). Here the CDR3 reads CASSSRRDRYDQPQHF. DNA of the CDR3: TGTGCCAGTAGTTCCCGCCGGGACAGGTACGATCAGCCCCAGCATTTT.

This chain joins TRBV10-1 and TRBJ1-1; D might be TRBD1 (5 bases). The CDR3 loop spans 17 amino acids. Germline V gene lookup returns CDR1 WNHNN and CDR2 SYGVQD (reference sequence). Deletions cut 4 bases from V and 5 bases from J, with 23 bases between. The CDR3: CASSGNARGPRETEAFF. CDR3 DNA: TGCGCCAGCAGTGGAAACGCCCGGGGACCGCGGGAAACTGAAGCTTTCTTT.

CDR3 residues: CASSLEGLAGGRYEQYF. The CDR3 DNA is TGCGCCAGCAGCTTGGAGGGACTAGCGGGGGGCCGCTACGAGCAGTACTTC. V is TRBV5-1 and J is TRBJ2-7; 15 bases align to TRBD2. V lost 0 bases, J lost 3 bases, and 4 bases stayed unmatched. Germline CDR1 and CDR2: SGHRS and YFSETQ. The CDR3 runs to 17 residues.

The chain joins TRBV7-9 to TRBJ1-3, with 11 bases identical to TRBD1. Germline trimming cut 5 bases from V and 2 bases from J; bases unmatched to any gene: 5. The V gene's germline CDR1 is SEHNR and CDR2 FQNEAQ (reference sequence). CDR3 length equals 16 residues. The CDR3 region has the DNA TGTGCCAGCAGCCCCGGACAGGGGGCGCCTGGAAACACCATATATTTT. This codes for CASSPGQGAPGNTIYF. Looking up the rest from reference TRBV7-9 and TRBJ1-3 gives the full variable domain: DTGVSQNPRHKITKRGQNVTFRCDPISEHNRLYWYRQTLGQGPEFLTYFQNEAQLEKSRLLSDRFSAERPKGSFSTLEIQRTEQGDSAMYLCASSPGQGAPGNTIYFGEGSWLTVV.

The V and J genes are TRBV15 and TRBJ1-5; unclear D gene. Germline values: CDR1 LNHNV, CDR2 YYDKDF (reference sequence). The CDR3 sequence is 15 residues long. The V gene lost 5 bases and the J gene lost 0 bases, with 11 bases spanning the gap. CDR3 sequence (DNA): TGTGCCACCAGCGAGACTGGCTATAGCAATCAGCCCCAGCATTTT. This encodes CATSETGYSNQPQHF. Supplemented by reference TRBV15 and TRBJ1-5, the full variable domain reads DAMVIQNPRYQVTQFGKPVTLSCSQTLNHNVMYWYQQKSSQAPKLLFHYYDKDFNNEADTPDNFQSRRPNTSFCFLDIRSPGLGDTAMYLCATSETGYSNQPQHFGDGTRLSIL.

The chain couples TRBV5-1 to TRBJ1-1; 8 bases match TRBD1. Germline V gene sequence: CDR1 SGHRS, CDR2 YFSETQ. The CDR3 covers 16 residues. Unmatched junction bases numbered 11, after V lost 3 bases and J lost 4 bases. The CDR3 DNA follows: TGCGCCAGCAGCTCGAGGTCGACAGGGGCCATCACTGAAGCTTTCTTT. As protein: CASSSRSTGAITEAFF. Looking up the rest from reference TRBV5-1 and TRBJ1-1 gives the full variable domain: KAGVTQTPRYLIKTRGQQVTLSCSPISGHRSVSWYQQTPGQGLQFLFEYFSETQRNKGNFPGRFSGRQFSNSRSEMNVSTLELGDSALYLCASSSRSTGAITEAFFGQGTRLTVV.

This clone was seen only a few times. This sequence joins TRBV6-1 and TRBJ1-3; no clear D gene. Germline assignment: CDR1 MNHNS and CDR2 SASEGT. This CDR3 spans 15 amino acids. Trimming took off 3 bases at V and 3 bases at J, with 12 bases between the two ends. As DNA, the CDR3 is TGTGCCAGCAGTGAGGCGGCTAACAATGGAAACACCATATATTTT. This sequence encodes CASSEAANNGNTIYF.

This CDR3 reads CASVRGSVGETQYF. The CDR3 DNA follows: TGTGCCAGCGTCCGGGGATCGGTGGGAGAGACCCAGTACTTC. J is TRBJ2-5 and V is TRBV7-2; possible D gene TRBD2, 5 bases. V lost 8 bases and J lost 4, with 17 bases in between. The germline V gene has CDR1 SGHTA and CDR2 FQGNSA. The CDR3 extends over 14 amino acids.

The chain has TRBV12-5 and TRBJ2-3, with 12 bases identical to TRBD2. The CDR3 contains 16 residues. J gave up 1 base and V 5 bases, and 4 bases lay outside the gene matches. Germline V gives CDR1 LGHNT, CDR2 FRNRAP. The CDR3 nucleotides are TGTGCTAGTGGTCTAGCGGGGGGGCCGGGCACAGATACGCAGTATTTT. This encodes CASGLAGGPGTDTQYF.

This CDR3 is CASSPRVGQGASGNTIYF. DNA of the CDR3: TGTGCCAGCAGTCCCAGGGTGGGACAGGGGGCATCTGGAAACACCATATATTTT. V and J are TRBV9 and TRBJ1-3; 12 bases map to TRBD1. There are 18 residues in the CDR3. The V and J ends lost 5 bases and 1 base, in that order; junction bases with no gene match: 10. CDR1 is SGDLS and CDR2 is YYNGEE in the germline V gene. Looking up the rest from reference TRBV9 and TRBJ1-3 gives the full variable domain: DSGVTQTPKHLITATGQRVTLRCSPRSGDLSVYWYQQSLDQGLQFLIQYYNGEERAKGNILERFSAQQFPDLHSELNLSSLELGDSALYFCASSPRVGQGASGNTIYFGEGSWLTVV.

There are a few counts of this clone. The J gene is TRBJ1-5, the V gene TRBV4-2; no clear D gene. CDR1 and CDR2 (germline): LGHNA, YNFKEQ. The CDR3 is 15 amino acids. The V gene lost 1 base and the J gene lost 0 bases, with 7 bases spanning the gap. The CDR3 region has the DNA TGTGCCAGCAGCCAAGCCAGAAATAGCAATCAGCCCCAGCATTTT. This gives the protein CASSQARNSNQPQHF.

V usage is TRBV2 and J usage is TRBJ1-1; 8 nucleotides match TRBD1. The germline CDR1 and CDR2 sequences are SNHLY and FYNNEI. With V trimmed by 4 bases and J by 10 bases, 5 bases remained unmatched. The CDR3 sequence is 12 residues long. Here the CDR3 DNA reads TGTGCCAGCAGTGGGACAGGGATGGGAGCTTTCTTT. This translates into CASSGTGMGAFF.

Remarks on this clone: Germline is not matched at one junction end, which may reflect a read error. The gene calls are TRBV6-5 and TRBJ1-6; D not certain. CDR3 length: 16 residues. In germline, CDR1 is MNHEY, CDR2 SVGAGI. CDR3 sequence: CASSYFGSSYNSPLHF. In DNA form, the CDR3 reads TGTGCCAGCAGCTACTTCGGGAGCTCCTATAATTCACCCCTCCACTTT.

The chain couples TRBV5-6 to TRBJ1-6; D is undetermined. This CDR3 is 16 amino acids long. The V gene lost 2 bases and the J gene lost 2 bases, with 11 bases spanning the gap. Germline assignment: CDR1 SGHDT and CDR2 YYEEEE. The CDR3 DNA sequence: TGTGCCAGCAGCTTCCTCCGAGCCACCTATAATTCACCCCTCCACTTT. Translated, it gives CASSFLRATYNSPLHF.

The chain employs TRBV5-1 and TRBJ2-2; 8 bases are a match to TRBD1. Germline CDR1 SGHRS, CDR2 YFSETQ. The CDR3 runs to 13 residues. The V gene end was trimmed by 7 bases and the J gene end by 1 base; junction bases not matched to a gene: 0. The CDR3 nucleotides read TGCGCCAGCGGGACAGGGAACACCGGGGAGCTGTTTTTT. Protein sequence: CASGTGNTGELFF.

The rearrangement joins TRBV25-1 to TRBJ1-1; 10 bases align to TRBD1. CDR1 and CDR2 from the germline V gene are MGHDK and SYGVNS. Losses at the gene ends were 6 bases for V and 5 bases for J; bases not matched to a gene: 6. The CDR3 sequence is 14 residues long. The CDR3: CASRPPGQGTEAFF. The CDR3 bases are TGTGCCAGCAGGCCCCCGGGACAGGGGACTGAAGCTTTCTTT.

CDR3 sequence reads: CASSFTGDVEKLFF. Here the CDR3 DNA reads TGTGCCAGCAGCTTCACAGGTGATGTTGAAAAACTGTTTTTT. The chain is built from TRBV7-9 and TRBJ1-4, with a weak D call TRBD1 (5 bases). The V and J ends lost 3 bases and 7 bases respectively, with 12 bases between them. This CDR3 comprises 14 residues. Per the germline V gene, CDR1 is SEHNR and CDR2 is FQNEAQ (reference sequence).

The V and J genes are TRBV18 and TRBJ1-2; TRBD1 might be the D (6 bases). CDR1 is KGHSH, CDR2 LQKENI, per germline. V shed 2 bases and J shed 5 bases, with 15 bases lying between them. CDR3 length: 15 residues. CDR3 in amino acids: CASSPSSRGLYGYTF. Written as DNA, the CDR3 is TGTGCCAGCTCACCATCGTCCAGGGGCTTATATGGCTACACCTTC. The full variable domain, with the rest looked up from reference TRBV18 and TRBJ1-2, is NAGVMQNPRHLVRRRGQEARLRCSPMKGHSHVYWYRQLPEEGLKFMVYLQKENIIDESGMPKERFSAEFPKEGPSILRIQQVVRGDSAAYFCASSPSSRGLYGYTFGSGTRLTVV.